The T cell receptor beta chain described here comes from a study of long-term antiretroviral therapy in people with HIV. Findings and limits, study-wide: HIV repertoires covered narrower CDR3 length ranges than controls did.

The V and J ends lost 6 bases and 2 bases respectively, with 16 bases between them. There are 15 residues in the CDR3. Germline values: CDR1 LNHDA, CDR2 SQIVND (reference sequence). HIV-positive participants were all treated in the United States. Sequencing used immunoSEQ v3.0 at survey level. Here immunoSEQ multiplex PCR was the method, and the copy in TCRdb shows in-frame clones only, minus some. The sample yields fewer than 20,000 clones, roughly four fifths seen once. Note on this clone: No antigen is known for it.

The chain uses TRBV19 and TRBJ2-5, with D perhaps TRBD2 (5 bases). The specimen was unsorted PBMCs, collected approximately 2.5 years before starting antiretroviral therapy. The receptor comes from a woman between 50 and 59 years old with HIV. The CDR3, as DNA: TGTGCCAGTAGCTCGGCGACTATTCCTCAAGAGACCCAGTACTTC. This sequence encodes CASSSATIPQETQYF.